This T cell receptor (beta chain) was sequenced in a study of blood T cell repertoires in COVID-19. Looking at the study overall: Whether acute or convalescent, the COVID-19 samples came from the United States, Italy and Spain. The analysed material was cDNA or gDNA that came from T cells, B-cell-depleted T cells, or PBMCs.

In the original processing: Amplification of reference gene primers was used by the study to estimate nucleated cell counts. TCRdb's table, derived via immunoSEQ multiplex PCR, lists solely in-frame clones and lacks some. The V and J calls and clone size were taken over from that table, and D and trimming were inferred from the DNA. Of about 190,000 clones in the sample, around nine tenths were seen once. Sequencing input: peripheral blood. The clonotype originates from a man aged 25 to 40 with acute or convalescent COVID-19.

CDR3 bases: TGTGCCAGCAGCTTGACTAGCGGGGGGGCAAGAGATACGCAGTATTTT. It yields the protein CASSLTSGGARDTQYF. The V call is TRBV7-6, the J call TRBJ2-3; TRBD2 agrees at 14 bases. The trim removed 3 bases at V and 5 bases at J, leaving 4 bases unmatched. The CDR3 loop spans 16 amino acids. CDR1 is SGHVS and CDR2 is FNYEAQ in the germline V gene.